The TCR beta chain described here comes from a study of blood T cell dynamics during melanoma immunotherapy. The time point denotes: pre-treatment baseline. Samples come from before therapy and from week 3 after the first blockade cycle. Sequencing was performed with immunoSEQ multiplex PCR; in TCRdb, only in-frame clones are kept and a portion is missing. The top ten hold approximately 1.2% of the sample, which has fewer than 25,000 clones, roughly 90% seen once. Germline V lookup: CDR1 LGHNA, CDR2 YNFKEQ. The junction had 5 bases not matched to a gene; V was cut back by 0 bases and J by 3 bases. This CDR3 contains 16 residues.

The sequence came from a human donor with melanoma. The gene calls are TRBV4-2 and TRBJ1-5; 7 positions match TRBD1. The sequencing here drew on blood, taken from a patient treated with checkpoint blockade. CDR3 sequence: CASSQDKGGSNQPQHF. The CDR3 region has the DNA TGTGCCAGCAGCCAAGATAAAGGGGGCTCCAATCAGCCCCAGCATTTT.